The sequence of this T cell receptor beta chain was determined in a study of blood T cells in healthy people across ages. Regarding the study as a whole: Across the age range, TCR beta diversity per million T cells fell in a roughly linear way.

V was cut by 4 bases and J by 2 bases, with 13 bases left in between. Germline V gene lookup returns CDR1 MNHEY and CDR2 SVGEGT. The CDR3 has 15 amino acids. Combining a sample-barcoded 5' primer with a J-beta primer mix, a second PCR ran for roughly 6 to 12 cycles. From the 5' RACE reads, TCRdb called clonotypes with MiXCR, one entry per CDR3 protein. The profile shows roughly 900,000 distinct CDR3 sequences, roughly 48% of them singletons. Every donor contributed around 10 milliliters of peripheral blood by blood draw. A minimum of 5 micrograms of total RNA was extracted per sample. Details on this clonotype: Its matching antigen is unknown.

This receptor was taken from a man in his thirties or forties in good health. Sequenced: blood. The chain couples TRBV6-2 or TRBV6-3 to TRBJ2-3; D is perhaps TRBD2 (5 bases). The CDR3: CASSSTRDLTDTQYF. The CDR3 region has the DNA TGTGCCAGCAGTTCGACCCGGGATCTCACAGATACGCAGTATTTT.